These 20 T cell receptor beta chains were sequenced from one sample in a study of T cell repertoires in cytomegalovirus infection. TCRdb fed the reads into MiXCR, producing one record per CDR3 protein. Of 200,000 to 250,000 distinct CDR3 sequences detected, 35% to 40% appear once; the ten largest clones hold more than 50%. Antigen specificity for these receptors is unknown. The sequenced sample was CD8+ T cells from cultured PBMCs, obtained from culture after CMV antigen stimulation. The receptors shown here come from a human donor in good health (CMV status not recorded). Some clones in this sample may be carry-over from other donors' samples.

The chain has TRBV19 and TRBJ2-2; D gene ambiguous. The germline gives CDR1 LNHDA, CDR2 SQIVND (reference sequence). This CDR3 has 16 amino acids. Trimming pared 6 bases from V and 3 bases from J, leaving 17 bases between. The CDR3 here is CASSYPERIHTGELFF. The DNA of the CDR3 is TGTGCCAGTAGCTATCCGGAGAGGATTCACACCGGGGAGCTGTTTTTT.

This clonotype was picked up many times. The genes are TRBV20-1 and TRBJ2-6; TRBD1 matches at 12 bases. After removal of 5 bases from V and 4 bases from J, the junction contained 15 bases not matched to a gene. CDR3 length: 19 amino acids. Germline assignment: CDR1 DFQATT and CDR2 SNEGSKA (reference sequence). Here the CDR3 DNA reads TGCAGTGCTCCAAGCTTTTGGGGACAGGGGGCAATAGGGGCCAACGTCCTGACTTTC. This codes for CSAPSFWGQGAIGANVLTF.

The chain recombines TRBV12-3 or TRBV12-4 with TRBJ1-5, with TRBD1 as a possible D gene (5 bases). V gave up 2 bases and J gave up 2 bases, with 13 bases separating them. CDR3 length: 16 residues. CDR3 in DNA: TGTGCCAGCAGTTTAAAATCTCCGGGGGGCAATCAGCCCCAGCATTTT. Amino acid sequence: CASSLKSPGGNQPQHF.

There are a few counts of this clonotype. The J gene is TRBJ2-2, the V gene TRBV27; 8 bases map to TRBD1. The germline gives CDR1 MNHEY, CDR2 SMNVEV (reference sequence). The J segment lost 2 bases and the V segment lost 4 bases, leaving 3 bases of the junction unmatched. This CDR3 region has 15 residues. The CDR3 region has the DNA TGTGCCAGCAGTTCGGGACAGGACAACACCGGGGAGCTGTTTTTT. The encoded protein is CASSSGQDNTGELFF.

A few counts support this clonotype. The chain is built from TRBV7-8 and TRBJ1-2; unclear D gene. Germline CDR1 is SGHVS and CDR2 is FQNEAQ. This CDR3 region has 12 residues. Trimming stripped 1 base from V and 6 bases from J, with 6 bases between. CDR3 sequence: CASSLDKNGYTF. CDR3 in DNA: TGTGCCAGCAGCTTAGATAAGAATGGCTACACCTTC.

This chain links TRBV5-1 with TRBJ2-1; 10 nucleotides match TRBD2. The J segment lost 7 bases and the V segment lost 6 bases, leaving 13 bases of the junction unmatched. Germline CDR1 is SGHRS and CDR2 is YFSETQ. There are 16 residues in the CDR3. In nucleotides, the CDR3 is TGCGCCAGCACTGGAAATCTAGCGGGAGTGTGGAATGAGCAGTTCTTC. It codes for CASTGNLAGVWNEQFF.

The rearrangement uses TRBV9 and TRBJ1-1; TRBD1 is a possible D gene (6 bases). CDR1 and CDR2 (germline): SGDLS, YYNGEE. The ends were cut back, 3 bases at V and 6 bases at J, with 21 bases in the middle. CDR3 length: 16 amino acids. The CDR3 region is CASSDGDTGELAEAFF. The CDR3 DNA follows: TGTGCCAGCAGCGACGGGGACACGGGGGAGTTGGCTGAAGCTTTCTTT.

This chain joins TRBV11-2 and TRBJ1-1; maybe TRBD1 (5 bases). The V gene's germline CDR1 is SGHAT and CDR2 FQNNGV. Trimming cost V 5 bases and J 7 bases, with 17 bases left between them. CDR3 size: 14 residues. The CDR3 region has the DNA TGTGCCAGCAGCCCTTGGAGGGGAGAAGTTGAAGCTTTCTTT. Protein: CASSPWRGEVEAFF. The full variable domain, in which reference TRBV11-2 and TRBJ1-1 provide the parts outside the CDR3, is EAGVAQSPRYKIIEKRQSVAFWCNPISGHATLYWYQQILGQGPKLLIQFQNNGVVDDSQLPKDRFSAERLKGVDSTLKIQPAKLEDSAVYLCASSPWRGEVEAFFGQGTRLTVV.

This clonotype was seen a few times. The V call is TRBV12-3 or TRBV12-4, the J call TRBJ2-1; D gene uncertain. V was clipped by 7 bases and J by 7 bases, with 11 bases between them. The CDR3 is 12 residues long. For the CDR3, the DNA is TGTGCCAGCACATTGCAGCTAAATGAGCAGTTCTTC. Its translation: CASTLQLNEQFF.

The V gene is TRBV12-3 or TRBV12-4, the J gene TRBJ1-5, with D unresolved. Trimming stripped 5 bases from V and 1 base from J, with 15 bases between. The CDR3 totals 16 residues. The CDR3 DNA reads as TGTGCCAGCAGTCCCCGGGCCCCGGGGAGCAATCAGCCCCAGCATTTT. It is translated as CASSPRAPGSNQPQHF.

The sample holds a few counts of this clonotype. The chain links TRBV10-2 to TRBJ2-7; D is undetermined. The V gene lost 2 bases and the J gene lost 3 bases, with 11 bases spanning the gap. This CDR3 region has 14 residues. Germline V gene data show CDR1 as WSHSY and CDR2 as SAAADI. CDR3 in DNA: TGCGCCAGCAGTGAGGCCCACAGCGTCTACGAGCAGTACTTC. It codes for CASSEAHSVYEQYF.

At least ten counts were recorded for this clonotype. The J gene is TRBJ2-1, the V gene TRBV7-9; the D call may be TRBD1 or TRBD2 (5 bases each). Germline CDR1 is SEHNR and CDR2 is FQNEAQ (reference sequence). The CDR3 length is 18 residues. Trimming stripped 4 bases from V and 0 bases from J, with 19 bases between. CDR3 sequence: CASSSGWGESGSYNEQFF. The DNA for the CDR3 is TGTGCCAGCAGCTCGGGGTGGGGCGAGAGCGGCTCCTACAATGAGCAGTTCTTC.

This clonotype was counted between two and nine times. V is TRBV20-1 and J is TRBJ1-2; 9 nucleotides align to TRBD1. The CDR3 is 18 amino acids. The germline V gene has CDR1 DFQATT and CDR2 SNEGSKA (reference sequence). Trimming at V came to 6 bases and at J to 4 bases, leaving 21 bases not matched to a gene. The DNA for the CDR3 is TGCAGTGCCAGACCTATGGACAGGGGAGAGGTTGGGGGCTATGGCTACACCTTC. This translates into CSARPMDRGEVGGYGYTF.

This clonotype was seen only a few times. The gene calls are TRBV15 and TRBJ2-2; D gene unclear. The V and J ends lost 2 bases and 7 bases respectively, with 8 bases between them. The germline gives CDR1 LNHNV, CDR2 YYDKDF (reference sequence). The CDR3 has 13 amino acids. The CDR3 DNA sequence: TGTGCCACCAGCAGAAGTAGGGTCGGGGAGCTGTTTTTT. This encodes CATSRSRVGELFF.

The rearrangement uses TRBV7-2 and TRBJ2-1; 9 nucleotides match TRBD2. The J segment lost 8 bases and the V segment lost 4 bases, leaving 9 bases of the junction unmatched. The CDR3 loop spans 15 amino acids. Germline V lookup: CDR1 SGHTA, CDR2 FQGNSA. This CDR3 reads CASSSSGATVDEQFF. The CDR3 DNA sequence: TGTGCCAGCAGCTCTAGCGGGGCGACGGTGGATGAGCAGTTCTTC.

The rearrangement links TRBV10-3 to TRBJ1-1; D uncertain. The CDR3 extends over 12 amino acids. Per the germline V gene, CDR1 is ENHRY and CDR2 is SYGVKD. V gave up 9 bases and J gave up 1 base, with 9 bases separating them. CDR3 in amino acids: CAIRRANTEAFF. For the CDR3, the DNA is TGTGCCATAAGAAGAGCGAACACTGAAGCTTTCTTT.

In its sample, this clonotype was seen once. This CDR3 reads CSARDQRTHDGYTF. The CDR3 bases are TGCAGTGCTAGAGATCAAAGGACTCACGATGGCTACACCTTC. The rearrangement uses TRBV20-1 and TRBJ1-2; D gene ambiguous. The CDR3 has 14 amino acids. The V gene lost 0 bases and the J gene lost 6 bases, with 14 bases spanning the gap. The germline CDR1 and CDR2 sequences are DFQATT and SNEGSKA (reference sequence).

The chain employs TRBV25-1 and TRBJ2-2, with D possibly matching TRBD2 (5 bases). The CDR3 consists of 13 residues. Trimming left V 2 bases short and J 7 bases short, with 8 bases between. Looked up from germline, CDR1 is MGHDK and CDR2 is SYGVNS. CDR3 protein: CASSEEGYGELFF. CDR3 in DNA: TGTGCCAGCAGTGAAGAGGGTTACGGGGAGCTGTTTTTT.

In this sample, this clonotype turned up a few times. The gene calls are TRBV19 and TRBJ1-5; 8 bases agree with TRBD1. The V segment lost 7 bases and the J segment 1 base; nucleotides outside the gene matches: 18. This CDR3 contains 19 residues. From germline, CDR1 is LNHDA and CDR2 SQIVND (reference sequence). CDR3 sequence (DNA): TGTGCCAGTATCTCATTGCAACCGGCCGGACAGGGCAGCAATCAGCCCCAGCATTTT. Amino acids: CASISLQPAGQGSNQPQHF.

The V call is TRBV11-2, the J call TRBJ2-1; 11 bases align to TRBD2. The germline CDR1 and CDR2 sequences are SGHAT and FQNNGV. V dropped 5 bases and J dropped 5; count of bases not matched to a gene: 11. The CDR3 has 17 residues. CDR3 sequence: CASSPRLAGGSNNEQFF. In nucleotides, the CDR3 is TGTGCCAGCAGCCCCCGGCTAGCGGGAGGCTCTAACAATGAGCAGTTCTTC.